This T cell receptor beta chain was recovered during a study of blood T cell repertoires in COVID-19. Study details: PBMCs, B-cell-depleted T cells, or T cells provided the cDNA or gDNA that made up the material.

The V gene's germline CDR1 is MDHEN and CDR2 SYDVKM. V shed 7 bases, J shed 3 bases, and the junction held 3 bases outside the gene matches. This CDR3 spans 13 amino acids. The protocol was immunoSEQ multiplex PCR, while the TCRdb copy is restricted to in-frame clones and leaves out a portion. This table has 250,000 to 350,000 clones, 86% appearing once. This clone was detected once. The sequenced material came from peripheral blood. V gene TRBV28 combines with J gene TRBJ1-2, with 9 bases identical to TRBD1. The receptor comes from a woman aged 25 to 45 with active or convalescent COVID-19. The DNA for the CDR3 is TGTGCCAGCAAGACAGGGGGTTACTATGGCTACACCTTC. Translating it yields CASKTGGYYGYTF.